These 8 T cell receptor beta chains were sequenced from one sample in a study of OX40 agonist ivuxolimab in advanced cancers. Sequencing was performed with immunoSEQ multiplex PCR; in TCRdb, only in-frame clones are kept and a portion is missing. The sample records approximately 77,000 clones, about 89% being singletons. The sequencing used CD4+ or CD8+ T cells sorted from blood, collected in a trial of the OX40 agonist ivuxolimab. The receptor source for this set is an adult with an advanced solid tumor such as melanoma, head and neck, liver or kidney cancer.

This clone was recorded only once. The gene calls are TRBV6-1 and TRBJ2-2; 11 nucleotides align to TRBD2. CDR1 is MNHNS and CDR2 is SASEGT in the germline V gene. V shed 4 bases, J shed 4 bases, and the junction held 2 bases outside the gene matches. This CDR3 comprises 15 residues. The CDR3 bases are TGTGCCAGCAGTGCGCTAGCGGGAGGCACCGGGGAGCTGTTTTTT. This codes for CASSALAGGTGELFF.

CDR3 sequence reads: CASSARTSGRRETQYF. In DNA form, the CDR3 reads TGTGCCAGCAGCGCGCGGACTAGCGGAAGGAGAGAGACCCAGTACTTC. The gene calls are TRBV11-1 and TRBJ2-5, with 10 bases lining up with TRBD2. From germline, CDR1 is SGHAT and CDR2 FQDESV (reference sequence). V dropped 5 bases and J dropped 4; count of bases not matched to a gene: 10. The CDR3 is made up of 16 amino acids.

This chain uses TRBV10-3 with TRBJ2-5, with a tentative D call TRBD1 (5 bases). Germline CDR1 is ENHRY and CDR2 is SYGVKD. Trimming pared 3 bases from V and 5 bases from J, leaving 16 bases between. The CDR3 sequence is 15 residues long. CDR3 in amino acids: CAISDPKDRDETQYF. In DNA form, the CDR3 reads TGTGCCATCAGTGACCCAAAAGACAGAGACGAGACCCAGTACTTC.

The CDR3 loop is CASSYGPGLQGPGANVLTF. Written as DNA, the CDR3 is TGTGCCAGCAGTTATGGGCCGGGGCTGCAAGGCCCTGGGGCCAACGTCCTGACTTTC. V is TRBV28 and J is TRBJ2-6; D might be TRBD1 or TRBD2, each matching 5 bases. The CDR3 spans 19 residues. V lost 4 bases, J lost 2 bases, and 21 bases lay in between. CDR1 MDHEN and CDR2 SYDVKM come from the germline V gene.

This rearrangement joins TRBV13 to TRBJ2-7; 13 nucleotides match TRBD2. V shed 4 bases and J 2 bases; nucleotides not matched to a gene: 2. This CDR3 region has 15 residues. The germline gives CDR1 PRHDT, CDR2 FYEKMQ (reference sequence). The CDR3 DNA reads as TGTGCCAGCAGCTACACTAGCGGGAGGGCCTACGAGCAGTACTTC. The encoded protein is CASSYTSGRAYEQYF.

This clone has a count of ten or more. Other DNA sequences of this sample code for an identical CDR3. The chain joins TRBV7-3 to TRBJ2-3, with TRBD2 matching 10 bases. The V gene end was trimmed by 5 bases and the J gene end by 1 base; junction bases not matched to a gene: 3. The CDR3 covers 15 residues. Germline V gives CDR1 SGHTA, CDR2 FQGTGA. The DNA for the CDR3 is TGTGCCAGCAGCCCGGGGACTAGCGGCACAGATACGCAGTATTTT. It yields the protein CASSPGTSGTDTQYF.

This chain links TRBV27 with TRBJ2-5, with 9 positions matching TRBD1. This CDR3 has 16 residues. V was pared by 0 bases and J by 5 bases, with 7 bases of the junction left unmatched. CDR1 and CDR2 from the germline V gene are MNHEY and SMNVEV (reference sequence). Here the CDR3 DNA reads TGTGCCAGCAGTTTATCCCGGGACAGGGCGCGTGAGACCCAGTACTTC. Its translation is CASSLSRDRARETQYF.

The chain recombines TRBV6-1 with TRBJ2-7, with TRBD2 matching over 7 bases. This CDR3 is 14 amino acids long. CDR1 is MNHNS and CDR2 is SASEGT in the germline V gene. V gave up 5 bases and J gave up 6 bases; unmatched junction bases: 10. The CDR3 bases are TGTGCCAGCAGTAATACAAATAGCGGGCGCGAGCAGTACTTC. Translation gives CASSNTNSGREQYF.